Below are 9 T cell receptor beta chains sequenced from a single sample in a study of OX40 agonist ivuxolimab in advanced cancers. Sequencing was performed with immunoSEQ multiplex PCR; in TCRdb, only in-frame clones are kept and a portion is missing. The sample consists of some 61,000 clones, 85% to 90% of them appearing once. The sample consisted of CD4+ or CD8+ T cells sorted from blood, taken in a trial of the OX40 agonist ivuxolimab. These receptors were taken from an adult with an advanced solid tumor such as melanoma, head and neck, liver or kidney cancer.

For the CDR3, the DNA is TGTGCCAGCAGCTTAGCCGATAACAATGAGCAGTTCTTC. It translates to CASSLADNNEQFF. The chain recombines TRBV7-2 with TRBJ2-1; D is unclear. Germline lookup yields CDR1 SGHTA and CDR2 FQGNSA. The CDR3 is 13 residues long. V was pared by 0 bases and J by 5 bases, with 5 bases between.

The genes are TRBV27 and TRBJ1-6, with 8 bases that match TRBD1. The length of the CDR3 is 17 residues. V gave up 6 bases and J gave up 8 bases; unmatched junction bases: 15. Germline assignment: CDR1 MNHEY and CDR2 SMNVEV (reference sequence). The CDR3 spells CASSDQGAYRFYSPLHF. CDR3 DNA sequence: TGTGCCAGCAGCGACCAGGGGGCCTACCGATTCTATTCACCCCTCCACTTT.

This chain joins TRBV18 and TRBJ1-6, with 7 bases fitting TRBD1. V lost 5 bases and J lost 9; bases outside the gene matches: 4. The CDR3 spans 13 residues. Germline CDR1 KGHSH, CDR2 LQKENI. The CDR3 here is CASSDRDGSPLHF. CDR3 DNA sequence: TGTGCCAGCTCAGACAGGGACGGTTCACCCCTCCACTTT. The variable domain in full, with the rest retrieved from reference TRBV18 and TRBJ1-6, is NAGVMQNPRHLVRRRGQEARLRCSPMKGHSHVYWYRQLPEEGLKFMVYLQKENIIDESGMPKERFSAEFPKEGPSILRIQQVVRGDSAAYFCASSDRDGSPLHFGNGTRLTVT.

Here the CDR3 reads CASSLGAPGQGSNQPQHF. The CDR3 DNA reads TGTGCCAGCAGCTTAGGAGCCCCCGGACAGGGAAGCAATCAGCCCCAGCATTTT. The rearrangement joins TRBV7-9 to TRBJ1-5, with 8 bases that match TRBD1. V was pared by 1 base and J by 1 base, with 9 bases of the junction left unmatched. Germline V gene sequence: CDR1 SEHNR, CDR2 FQNEAQ (reference sequence). The CDR3 has 18 amino acids.

This sequence joins TRBV7-2 and TRBJ1-2, with TRBD1 matching 11 bases. Germline V gene lookup returns CDR1 SGHTA and CDR2 FQGNSA. The CDR3 contains 16 residues. Unmatched junction bases numbered 6, after V lost 0 bases and J lost 6 bases. The CDR3 nucleotides read TGTGCCAGCAGCTTAGCACGGACAGGGGGCATCAATGGCTACACCTTC. This translates into CASSLARTGGINGYTF.

The V gene is TRBV9, the J gene TRBJ2-1; D is unclear. Germline V CDR1 and CDR2: SGDLS, YYNGEE. V gave up 3 bases and J gave up 0 bases, with 4 bases separating them. The CDR3 totals 13 residues. CDR3 amino acids: CASSALSYNEQFF. In DNA form, the CDR3 reads TGTGCCAGCAGCGCCCTCTCCTACAATGAGCAGTTCTTC. Filled out from reference TRBV9 and TRBJ2-1, the complete variable domain reads DSGVTQTPKHLITATGQRVTLRCSPRSGDLSVYWYQQSLDQGLQFLIQYYNGEERAKGNILERFSAQQFPDLHSELNLSSLELGDSALYFCASSALSYNEQFFGPGTRLTVL.

The V gene is TRBV5-1, the J gene TRBJ1-2, with D perhaps TRBD1 (5 bases). The CDR3 is 15 amino acids. The V end was cut by 0 bases, the J end by 8 bases, with 17 bases between. Looked up from germline, CDR1 is SGHRS and CDR2 is YFSETQ. Here the CDR3 DNA reads TGCGCCAGCAGCTTGGAAGCAGCGCAGGGATACGGCTACACCTTC. Translating it yields CASSLEAAQGYGYTF.

This chain connects TRBV11-3 to TRBJ1-2; possibly TRBD1 for D (5 bases). The CDR3 loop spans 15 amino acids. Trimming shortened V by 5 bases and J by 4 bases, and 17 bases separated the two germline ends. Germline CDR1 SGHNT, CDR2 YENEEA. The CDR3 region has the DNA TGTGCCAGCAGCCTGACCTCGAAGGGGCCCTATGGCTACACCTTC. Its protein is CASSLTSKGPYGYTF.

This clone was found once. V usage is TRBV28 and J usage is TRBJ1-1, with TRBD1 identical over 7 bases. CDR1 and CDR2 (germline): MDHEN, SYDVKM. With 6 bases clipped from V and 3 bases from J, the junction kept 7 bases outside the gene matches. This CDR3 has 14 amino acids. The CDR3 here is CASRTDRADTEAFF. The CDR3 nucleotides are TGTGCCAGCAGGACCGACAGGGCGGACACTGAAGCTTTCTTT.